This T cell receptor (beta chain) appears in the sequencing data of a study of CD8+ T cells in alopecia areata. Study details: Using the percentage of affected scalp area, treated patients' severity was scored.

Treatment reported: oral pan-JAK inhibitor, 5-10 mg twice daily. RNA was extracted and reverse transcribed into cDNA as the sequencing template. Some clones are missing from TCRdb's copy, which holds only in-frame ones; the method was immunoSEQ multiplex PCR. Here the sample spans 250,000 to 350,000 clones, about 62% being singletons. Germline assignment: CDR1 LNHDA and CDR2 SQIVND (reference sequence). The CDR3 is 12 amino acids. Trimming removed 1 base from V and 6 bases from J, with 7 bases in between. Sequenced material: CD4+ T cells sorted from blood, taken at week 52, from a patient treated with tofacitinib. The rearrangement links TRBV19 to TRBJ2-7, with D hard to call. The clonotype originates from a human donor with alopecia areata. The CDR3 nucleotides read TGTGCCAGTAGTATAGGAGGAAGCGAGCAGTACTTC. Protein product: CASSIGGSEQYF. Combining the CDR3 with reference TRBV19 and TRBJ2-7 gives the whole variable domain DGGITQSPKYLFRKEGQNVTLSCEQNLNHDAMYWYRQDPGQGLRLIYYSQIVNDFQKGDIAEGYSVSREKKESFPLTVTSAQKNPTAFYLCASSIGGSEQYFGPGTRLTVT.